This T cell receptor beta chain was captured by sequencing in a study of blood T cell repertoires in COVID-19. Turning to the study itself: Both acute and convalescent COVID-19 samples were obtained from the United States, Italy and Spain.

The CDR3 has 14 amino acids. Between the trimmed V and J ends, which lost 2 bases and 3 bases, there was a span of 11 bases. Germline-derived CDR1 and CDR2 are LNHDA and SQIVND (reference sequence). Original data processing: The authors estimated nucleated cell counts from reference gene primer amplification. Assay used: immunoSEQ multiplex PCR; TCRdb lists only in-frame clones, some missing. V, J and clone size are taken as reported in that table, and D and trimming were inferred from the DNA itself. The table includes tens of thousands of clones, more than 80% detected once. The rearrangement links TRBV19 to TRBJ2-7, with a possible D match to TRBD1 (5 bases). The TCR sequence derives from an older woman with acute or convalescent COVID-19. Sequencing was done on a sample of peripheral blood. The CDR3 bases are TGTGCCAGTAGTATACCCAGGGCGTTCTACGAGCAGTACTTC. It specifies CASSIPRAFYEQYF.